This T cell receptor beta chain comes out of a study of blood T cell repertoires in COVID-19. Across the whole study: Samples of COVID-19 (acute and convalescent) were obtained from the United States, Italy and Spain. Nucleic acid was either cDNA or gDNA, and it came from T cells, B-cell-depleted T cells, or PBMCs.

The assay was immunoSEQ multiplex PCR, and TCRdb's table has in-frame clones only and misses some. The sample holds under 200,000 clones, 70% to 90% seen once. From germline, CDR1 is SNHLY and CDR2 FYNNEI. Trimming cost V 6 bases and J 0 bases, with 10 bases left between them. The CDR3 is 14 amino acids. The sample taken for sequencing was peripheral blood. The sequence was collected from a man between 60 and 75 years old with active or convalescent COVID-19. The chain joins TRBV2 to TRBJ2-3; D is possibly TRBD1 (6 bases). CDR3 in DNA: TGTGCCAGCAGGCCTGACAGGAGCACAGATACGCAGTATTTT. This gives the protein CASRPDRSTDTQYF.